The 13 T cell receptor beta chains below were found in one sample sequenced in a study of T cell repertoires in cytomegalovirus infection (dated by TCRdb to about 2019). Interpreted using the paper, the treatment or condition label stands for: in vitro stimulation with specific CMV peptide epitopes to enrich CMV-specific T cells. Sequencing took place on an Illumina HiSeq 1500. TCRdb reanalyzed the raw reads on its own, using fastp at Q25 for trimming and MiXCR for clone calling, and kept in-frame beta chains. CDR3 protein sequences are deduplicated, and each keeps its most common genes and DNA. Within this sample are 300,000 to 400,000 distinct CDR3 sequences, with approximately 25% of them counted one time only. The top ten constitute about an eighth of the sample. These receptors have no known antigen. This material consisted of cultured PBMCs, taken from culture after CMV antigen stimulation. The source of these receptors is a human donor in good health (CMV status not recorded). Some clones in this sample may be carry-over from other donors' samples.

The V gene is TRBV2, the J gene TRBJ2-7; TRBD2 agrees at 16 bases. The V segment lost 7 bases and the J segment 5 bases; nucleotides outside the gene matches: 11. Germline V gene data show CDR1 as SNHLY and CDR2 as FYNNEI. CDR3 length: 17 residues. For the CDR3, the DNA is TGTGCCAGCACCAAACAGGGGACTAGCGGGAGGGCAGACGAGCAGTACTTC. The encoded protein is CASTKQGTSGRADEQYF.

The J gene is TRBJ2-5, the V gene TRBV7-9; TRBD2 aligns across 7 bases. Unmatched junction bases numbered 11, after V lost 9 bases and J lost 1 base. Germline V gene lookup returns CDR1 SEHNR and CDR2 FQNEAQ (reference sequence). The CDR3 loop spans 15 amino acids. CDR3 nucleotide sequence: TGTGCCAGTAGGCCCTATTCGGGGGGCCAAGAGACCCAGTACTTC. This sequence encodes CASRPYSGGQETQYF.

The chain is built from TRBV5-6 and TRBJ2-1, with 16 bases fitting TRBD2. There are 18 residues in the CDR3. V lost 0 bases to trimming and J lost 11 bases; unmatched junction nucleotides: 11. Germline CDR1 reads SGHDT; CDR2 reads YYEEEE. The CDR3 region has the DNA TGTGCCAGCAGCTTGGCCGTCGGGACTAGCGGGAGGGCCCTCCAGCAGTTCTTC. Translating gives CASSLAVGTSGRALQQFF.

This clonotype came up many times. The CDR3: CASSRHSGGVQGSYEQYF. The DNA for the CDR3 is TGTGCCAGCAGCCGACATTCTGGTGGGGTACAGGGCAGCTACGAGCAGTACTTC. This chain uses TRBV7-2 with TRBJ2-7; perhaps TRBD1 as D (6 bases). CDR1 and CDR2 from the germline V gene are SGHTA and FQGNSA. The V gene lost 5 bases and the J gene lost 3 bases, with 26 bases spanning the gap. The CDR3 is made up of 18 amino acids.

This chain joins TRBV7-2 and TRBJ2-3; maybe TRBD2 (5 bases). CDR3 length: 13 amino acids. From germline, CDR1 is SGHTA and CDR2 FQGNSA. With 4 bases removed from V and 6 bases from J, the gap between germline ends came to 11 bases. CDR3 coding DNA: TGTGCCAGCAGCTCCCGGGGTCAGGATACGCAGTATTTT. It specifies CASSSRGQDTQYF.

The V gene is TRBV20-1, the J gene TRBJ1-1; tentatively, D is TRBD1 (6 bases). V lost 6 bases, J lost 4 bases, and 15 bases lay in between. This CDR3 contains 13 residues. The V gene's germline CDR1 is DFQATT and CDR2 SNEGSKA (reference sequence). CDR3 DNA sequence: TGCAGTGCGGGGGGCGAGGGCGCCACTGAAGCTTTCTTT. Its translation is CSAGGEGATEAFF.

This clonotype was detected ten times or more. This chain connects TRBV7-9 to TRBJ2-1; the D is unclear. From germline, CDR1 is SEHNR and CDR2 FQNEAQ (reference sequence). The V gene lost 0 bases and the J gene lost 4 bases, with 10 bases spanning the gap. The CDR3 spans 15 residues. The CDR3 is CASSLAALQYNEQFF. DNA for the CDR3: TGTGCCAGCAGCTTAGCAGCACTGCAATACAATGAGCAGTTCTTC.

In this sample, this clonotype turned up many times. V gene TRBV7-2 combines with J gene TRBJ2-7, with a tentative D call TRBD1 (6 bases). Germline V gene data show CDR1 as SGHTA and CDR2 as FQGNSA. Trimming removed 5 bases from V and 3 bases from J, with 20 bases in between. The CDR3 contains 16 residues. In nucleotides, the CDR3 is TGTGCCAGCAGCCCCCCAAACCCACAGGGCCGCTACGAGCAGTACTTC. Translated: CASSPPNPQGRYEQYF.

The genes are TRBV20-1 and TRBJ1-6, with 9 nucleotides matching TRBD1. The V and J ends lost 0 bases and 18 bases, in that order; junction bases with no gene match: 21. The CDR3 has 17 residues. Germline lookup yields CDR1 DFQATT and CDR2 SNEGSKA (reference sequence). CDR3 sequence (DNA): TGCAGTGCTAGAGATAACTACCGTGGACAGGGGCGCCGGAGTCCCCACTTT. It translates to CSARDNYRGQGRRSPHF.

This clonotype was seen many times. This sequence joins TRBV7-2 and TRBJ2-5; 8 nucleotides agree with TRBD1. Trimming removed 2 bases from V and 2 bases from J; junction bases left unmatched: 16. The CDR3 has 19 residues. Germline CDR1 reads SGHTA; CDR2 reads FQGNSA. This CDR3 is CASSLFWETLGQAQETQYF. For the CDR3, the DNA is TGTGCCAGCAGCTTATTCTGGGAGACCCTGGGACAGGCACAAGAGACCCAGTACTTC.

CDR3 in amino acids: CASSFGGHLSGYTF. CDR3 DNA sequence: TGTGCCAGCAGTTTTGGGGGACACCTGAGTGGCTACACCTTC. J is TRBJ1-2 and V is TRBV12-3 or TRBV12-4; D is possibly TRBD1 (6 bases). Trimming removed 3 bases from V and 7 bases from J, with 15 bases in between. The CDR3 covers 14 residues.

This clonotype was recorded many times. The rearrangement joins TRBV7-8 to TRBJ2-1; D is possibly TRBD1 (6 bases). From germline, CDR1 is SGHVS and CDR2 FQNEAQ. V lost 5 bases, J lost 0 bases, and 14 bases lay in between. This CDR3 is 16 amino acids long. The CDR3 coding sequence is TGTGCCAGCAGCCCCGGGACAAGTAGCTCCTACAATGAGCAGTTCTTC. Protein sequence: CASSPGTSSSYNEQFF.

The chain has TRBV24-1 and TRBJ2-2; D not resolved. This CDR3 has 12 residues. Looked up from germline, CDR1 is KGHDR and CDR2 is SFDVKD. V was shortened by 4 bases and J by 3 bases, with 2 bases between the two germline ends. This CDR3 is CATSDDTGELFF. CDR3 in DNA: TGTGCCACCAGTGACGACACCGGGGAGCTGTTTTTT.